What follows describes a single T cell receptor beta chain. Clones were read by immunoSEQ multiplex PCR, and TCRdb kept only the in-frame ones, dropping some. Of about 48,000 clones in the sample, 85% to 90% were seen once. This record belongs to a study of OX40 agonist ivuxolimab in advanced cancers. The clonotype comes from an adult with an advanced solid tumor such as melanoma, head and neck, liver or kidney cancer. The material sequenced was CD4+ or CD8+ T cells sorted from blood, taken in a trial of the OX40 agonist ivuxolimab.

The CDR3 protein is CASSFLDPPDTQYF. CDR3 in DNA: TGTGCCAGCAGCTTTCTCGACCCTCCGGATACGCAGTATTTT. This chain connects TRBV7-3 to TRBJ2-3, with D hard to call. CDR3 size: 14 residues. Germline lookup yields CDR1 SGHTA and CDR2 FQGTGA. V gave up 3 bases and J gave up 6 bases, with 13 bases separating them.